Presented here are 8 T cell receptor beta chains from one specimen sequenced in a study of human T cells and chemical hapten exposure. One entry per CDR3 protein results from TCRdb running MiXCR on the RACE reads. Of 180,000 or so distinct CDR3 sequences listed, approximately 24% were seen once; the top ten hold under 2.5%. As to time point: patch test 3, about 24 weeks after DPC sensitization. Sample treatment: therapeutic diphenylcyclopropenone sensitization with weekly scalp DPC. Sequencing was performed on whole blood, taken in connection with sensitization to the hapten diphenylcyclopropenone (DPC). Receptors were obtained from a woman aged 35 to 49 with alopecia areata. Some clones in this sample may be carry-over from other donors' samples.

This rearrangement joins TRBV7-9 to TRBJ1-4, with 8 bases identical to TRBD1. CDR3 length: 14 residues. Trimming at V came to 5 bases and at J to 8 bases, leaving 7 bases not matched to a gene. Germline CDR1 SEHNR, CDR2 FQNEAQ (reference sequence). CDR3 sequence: CASSRDRGTEKLFF. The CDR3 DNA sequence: TGTGCCAGCAGCCGAGACAGGGGAACCGAAAAACTGTTTTTT.

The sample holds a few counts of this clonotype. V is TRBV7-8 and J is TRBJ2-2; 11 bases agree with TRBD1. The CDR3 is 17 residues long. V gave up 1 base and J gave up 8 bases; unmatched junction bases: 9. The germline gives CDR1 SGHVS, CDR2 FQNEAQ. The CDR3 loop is CASSLEGTGGRLGELFF. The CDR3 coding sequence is TGTGCCAGCAGCTTAGAAGGGACAGGGGGAAGGTTAGGGGAGCTGTTTTTT.

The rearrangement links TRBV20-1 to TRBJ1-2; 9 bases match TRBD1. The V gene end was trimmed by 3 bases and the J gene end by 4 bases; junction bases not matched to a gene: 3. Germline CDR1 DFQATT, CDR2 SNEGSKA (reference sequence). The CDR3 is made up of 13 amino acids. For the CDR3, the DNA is TGCAGTGCTAGGGACAGGGGTTCCTATGGCTACACCTTC. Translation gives CSARDRGSYGYTF.

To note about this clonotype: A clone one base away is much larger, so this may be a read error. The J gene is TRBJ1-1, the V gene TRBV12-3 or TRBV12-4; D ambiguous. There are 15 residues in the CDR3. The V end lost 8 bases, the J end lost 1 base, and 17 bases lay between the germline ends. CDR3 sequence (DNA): TGTGCCAGCTGGTCCTTCGACCTTGGGAACACTGAAGCTTTCTTT. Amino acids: CASWSFDLGNTEAFF.

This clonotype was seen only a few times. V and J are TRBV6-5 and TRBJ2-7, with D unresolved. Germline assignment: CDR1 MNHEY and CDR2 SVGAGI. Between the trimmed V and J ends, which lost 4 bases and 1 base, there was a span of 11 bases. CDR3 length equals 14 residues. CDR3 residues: CASSSAETSYEQYF. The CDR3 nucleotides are TGTGCCAGCAGTTCCGCGGAAACTTCCTACGAGCAGTACTTC.

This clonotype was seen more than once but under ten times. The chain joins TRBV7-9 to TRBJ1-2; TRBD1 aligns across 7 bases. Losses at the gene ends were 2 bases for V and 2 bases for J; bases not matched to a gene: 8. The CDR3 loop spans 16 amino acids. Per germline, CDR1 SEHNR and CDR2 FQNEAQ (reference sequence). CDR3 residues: CASSLSRDSLNYGYTF. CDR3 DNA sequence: TGTGCCAGCAGCTTATCCCGGGACAGTCTGAACTATGGCTACACCTTC.

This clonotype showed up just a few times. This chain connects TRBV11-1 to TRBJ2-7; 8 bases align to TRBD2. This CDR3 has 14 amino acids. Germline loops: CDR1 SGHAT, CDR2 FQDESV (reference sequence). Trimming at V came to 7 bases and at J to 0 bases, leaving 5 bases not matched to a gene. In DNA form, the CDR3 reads TGTGCCAGCACCTCGACTAGCGTCTCCTACGAGCAGTACTTC. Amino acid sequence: CASTSTSVSYEQYF.

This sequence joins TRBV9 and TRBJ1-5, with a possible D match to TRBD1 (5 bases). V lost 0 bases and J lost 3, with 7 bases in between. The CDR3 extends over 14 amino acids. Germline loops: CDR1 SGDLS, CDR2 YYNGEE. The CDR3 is CASSVGQLNQPQHF. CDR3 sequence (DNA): TGTGCCAGCAGCGTAGGACAGCTCAATCAGCCCCAGCATTTT.